This T cell receptor (beta chain) originates from a study of T-cell reconstitution after alpha-beta-depleted transplantation in children. Study-wide points: Some patients' high day-60 TCRbeta diversity was attributed to recipient cells surviving conditioning. Expanded clones from the graft, numbering several hundred, reportedly supplied alpha-beta T cells about two months after transplant. Counts and diversity of T cells one year after transplant came mostly from newly produced T cells.

Trimming took 6 bases from V and 0 from J, leaving 23 bases between them. Per germline, CDR1 MNHNS and CDR2 SASEGT. The CDR3 spans 19 residues. A library of TCRbeta sequences, prepared with unique molecular identifiers, was generated. TCRdb analysed the PCR reads with MiXCR anew, one entry per CDR3 protein. This table holds about 980,000 distinct CDR3 sequences, about 29% found once. This clonotype appeared once. Its target is unknown. The source was PBMCs, mostly from graft donor cells, collected 360 days after TCRalphabeta/CD19-depleted stem cell transplant. This sequence originates from a boy younger than two who had a stem cell transplant for SCID, so the T cells may come from the graft donor. V gene TRBV6-1 combines with J gene TRBJ2-2; a possible D gene is TRBD1 (6 bases). DNA of the CDR3: TGTGCCAGCAGCCTGAGCAGGGGCCTGAGCTTACCGAACACCGGGGAGCTGTTTTTT. Translating gives CASSLSRGLSLPNTGELFF.